Listed here are 18 T cell receptor beta chains from one sample, sequenced in a study of T cells in Graves' hyperthyroidism and ophthalmopathy. Amplified TCR beta CDR3 regions derived from RNA transcripts. HTBI primers drove first-round RT-PCR of the TCR CDR3. TCRdb reprocessed the multiplex PCR reads with MiXCR, giving one entry per CDR3 protein. The sample holds 650,000 to 700,000 distinct CDR3 sequences, around a sixth seen once. What was sequenced was blood. These receptors were obtained from a man aged 45-65 years with Graves' hyperthyroidism.

The table lists this clonotype with many counts. This chain joins TRBV12-5 and TRBJ1-1; D not certain. V gave up 5 bases and J gave up 0 bases, with 10 bases separating them. Germline lookup yields CDR1 LGHNT and CDR2 FRNRAP. This CDR3 is built from 14 residues. The CDR3 sequence: CASGVEGMNTEAFF. CDR3 DNA sequence: TGTGCTAGTGGTGTCGAGGGTATGAACACTGAAGCTTTCTTT.

This clonotype occurred many times. The rearrangement joins TRBV10-3 to TRBJ2-3, with D possibly being TRBD2 (6 bases). This CDR3 has 15 amino acids. The ends were cut back, 2 bases at V and 4 bases at J, with 13 bases in the middle. The germline gives CDR1 ENHRY, CDR2 SYGVKD. In nucleotides, the CDR3 is TGTGCCATCAGTGAGGGGAGGTCCGAACCAGATACGCAGTATTTT. Its protein product is CAISEGRSEPDTQYF.

The chain couples TRBV2 to TRBJ1-5; D is perhaps TRBD1 (6 bases). Trimming pared 8 bases from V and 4 bases from J, leaving 15 bases between. Germline V CDR1 and CDR2: SNHLY, FYNNEI. The CDR3 sequence is 14 residues long. Written as DNA, the CDR3 is TGTGCCAGCCACGGGTTGGGGACAAATCAGCCCCAGCATTTT. Amino acid sequence: CASHGLGTNQPQHF.

A few counts support this clonotype. This sequence joins TRBV6-1 and TRBJ2-5; D remains ambiguous. The CDR3 spans 14 residues. Germline-derived CDR1 and CDR2 are MNHNS and SASEGT. The ends were cut back, 1 base at V and 3 bases at J, with 9 bases in the middle. CDR3 DNA sequence: TGTGCCAGCAGTGAAGACTTAAGAAAAGAGACCCAGTACTTC. Protein product: CASSEDLRKETQYF.

This clonotype showed up just a few times. V usage is TRBV29-1 and J usage is TRBJ2-3; D unresolved. The CDR3 contains 11 residues. CDR1 SQVTM and CDR2 ANQGSEA come from the germline V gene. The V end lost 3 bases, the J end lost 4 bases, and 5 bases lay between the germline ends. CDR3 coding DNA: TGCAGCGTTGAGACTGCAGATACGCAGTATTTT. Protein product: CSVETADTQYF.

This clonotype has at least ten counts. This chain joins TRBV11-2 and TRBJ2-5, with 8 bases that match TRBD2. Unmatched junction bases numbered 17, after V lost 1 base and J lost 4 bases. CDR3 length equals 19 residues. Germline V gene data show CDR1 as SGHAT and CDR2 as FQNNGV. The CDR3: CASSLGYRDSGIGGETQYF. The CDR3 coding sequence is TGTGCCAGCAGCTTAGGGTACAGGGATAGCGGGATAGGGGGAGAGACCCAGTACTTC.

About this clonotype: This may be a read error: a much more frequent sequence differs by one nucleotide. Here the CDR3 omits its conserved ending phenylalanine or tryptophan, so a read error is the likely source. This chain uses TRBV5-1 with TRBJ1-6, with 10 bases lining up with TRBD1. V lost 4 bases, J lost 14 bases, and 9 bases stayed unmatched. The CDR3 totals 14 residues. Germline CDR1 SGHRS, CDR2 YFSETQ. In DNA form, the CDR3 reads TGCGCCAGCAGCCCGGACAGGGGGAAGAGAGCCCTCCACGTT. It specifies CASSPDRGKRALHV.

There are many counts of this clonotype. The chain carries TRBV11-2 and TRBJ2-3; D ambiguous. The CDR3 has 13 amino acids. Germline values: CDR1 SGHAT, CDR2 FQNNGV. V lost 5 bases to trimming and J lost 5 bases, with 11 bases between them. The chain's CDR3 is CASSQLPGDTQYF. As DNA, the CDR3 is TGTGCCAGCAGCCAACTTCCGGGAGATACGCAGTATTTT.

The V gene is TRBV9, the J gene TRBJ1-6, with 9 nucleotides matching TRBD1. V lost 2 bases, J lost 8 bases, and 2 bases stayed unmatched. Germline V gene lookup returns CDR1 SGDLS and CDR2 YYNGEE. The CDR3 covers 14 residues. The CDR3 region is CASSVRDRDSPLHF. The DNA for the CDR3 is TGTGCCAGCAGCGTCCGGGACAGGGATTCACCCCTCCACTTT.

This clonotype was observed many times. The chain uses TRBV20-1 and TRBJ1-2, with D possibly being TRBD1 (5 bases). Trimming shortened V by 3 bases and J by 7 bases, and 21 bases separated the two germline ends. CDR3 size: 15 residues. The germline V gene has CDR1 DFQATT and CDR2 SNEGSKA (reference sequence). CDR3: CSASLWRGDRSGYTF. CDR3 DNA: TGCAGTGCTAGCCTGTGGAGGGGAGATCGGAGTGGCTACACCTTC.

This clonotype was picked up many times. This chain connects TRBV28 to TRBJ2-2; D not certain. Looked up from germline, CDR1 is MDHEN and CDR2 is SYDVKM. The CDR3 spans 11 residues. Trimming shortened V by 7 bases and J by 3 bases, and 3 bases separated the two germline ends. The chain's CDR3 is CASTDTGELFF. The CDR3 DNA sequence: TGTGCCAGCACCGACACCGGGGAGCTGTTTTTT.

This clonotype was detected ten times or more. The rearrangement uses TRBV11-1 and TRBJ2-7; either TRBD1 or TRBD2 may supply D (5 bases each). The ends were cut back, 3 bases at V and 4 bases at J, with 10 bases in the middle. From germline, CDR1 is SGHAT and CDR2 FQDESV (reference sequence). This CDR3 spans 13 amino acids. DNA of the CDR3: TGTGCCAGCAGCTTGAGAGGGGAGTACGAGCAGTACTTC. Its translation is CASSLRGEYEQYF.

This clonotype was counted ten times or more. The chain carries TRBV12-3 or TRBV12-4 and TRBJ1-1, with D possibly matching TRBD1 (5 bases). The ends were cut back, 7 bases at V and 6 bases at J, with 24 bases in the middle. CDR3 size: 16 residues. This CDR3 reads CASTRSAGGAGAEAFF. The CDR3 DNA sequence: TGTGCCAGCACTCGAAGCGCGGGTGGGGCCGGGGCTGAAGCTTTCTTT.

This clonotype was detected a few times. This chain uses TRBV4-1 with TRBJ1-2, with 8 bases that match TRBD1. Germline V lookup: CDR1 MGHRA, CDR2 YSYEKL. V was pared by 3 bases and J by 5 bases, with 5 bases of the junction left unmatched. The CDR3 extends over 14 amino acids. In DNA, the CDR3 is TGCGCCAGCAGCCACCAGGGGGCCCGGTATGGCTACACCTTC. Translation: CASSHQGARYGYTF.

The V and J genes are TRBV28 and TRBJ1-4, with 7 nucleotides matching TRBD1. The CDR3 consists of 15 residues. Losses at the gene ends were 1 base for V and 8 bases for J; bases not matched to a gene: 7. CDR1 is MDHEN and CDR2 is SYDVKM in the germline V gene. The CDR3 DNA reads as TGTGCCAGCAGTTTATACGGGGGACAGAGCGAAAAACTGTTTTTT. This codes for CASSLYGGQSEKLFF.

The V gene is TRBV7-9, the J gene TRBJ1-2, with 11 positions matching TRBD1. Germline V gene lookup returns CDR1 SEHNR and CDR2 FQNEAQ (reference sequence). V dropped 6 bases and J dropped 1; count of bases not matched to a gene: 10. This CDR3 has 17 amino acids. CDR3 DNA: TGTGCCAGCAGGAATTTTGGACAGGGGGCTTATAACTATGGCTACACCTTC. Translated: CASRNFGQGAYNYGYTF.

The V and J genes are TRBV24-1 and TRBJ2-1; 8 bases agree with TRBD1. The CDR3 loop spans 14 amino acids. The V and J ends lost 3 bases and 6 bases, in that order; junction bases with no gene match: 3. Germline V lookup: CDR1 KGHDR, CDR2 SFDVKD. CDR3 in DNA: TGTGCCACCAGTGATCTCGGACAGGGCAATGAGCAGTTCTTC. This gives the protein CATSDLGQGNEQFF.

This chain links TRBV6-2 or TRBV6-3 with TRBJ2-2; D is undetermined. Germline V gene lookup returns CDR1 MNHEY and CDR2 SVGEGT. The germline V and J ends were trimmed by 5 bases and 6 bases, with 7 bases remaining between them. CDR3 length equals 12 residues. The CDR3 sequence is CASSGAPGELFF. DNA for the CDR3: TGTGCCAGCAGTGGAGCGCCCGGGGAGCTGTTTTTT.